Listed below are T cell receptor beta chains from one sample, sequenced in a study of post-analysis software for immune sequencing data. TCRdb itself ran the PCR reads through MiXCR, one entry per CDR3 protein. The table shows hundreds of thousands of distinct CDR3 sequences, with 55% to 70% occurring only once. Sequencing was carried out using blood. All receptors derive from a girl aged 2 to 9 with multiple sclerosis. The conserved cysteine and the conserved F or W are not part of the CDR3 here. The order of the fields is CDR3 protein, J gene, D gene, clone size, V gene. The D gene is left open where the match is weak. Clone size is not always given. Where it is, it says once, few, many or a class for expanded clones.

CDR3: ASRGPPGNTEAF
J: TRBJ1-1
D: NA
size: NA
V: TRBV12-3/TRBV12-4

CDR3: ASSITGESSQPQH
J: TRBJ1-5
D: TRBD1
size: NA
V: TRBV12-3/TRBV12-4

CDR3: AISESQGRYEQF
J: TRBJ2-1
D: NA
size: NA
V: TRBV10-3

CDR3: ASSTTGDGYT
J: TRBJ1-2
D: TRBD1
size: NA
V: TRBV5-5

CDR3: ASSLLALQPQH
J: TRBJ1-5
D: NA
size: few
V: TRBV7-8

CDR3: ATSRDPGAEEQY
J: TRBJ2-7
D: NA
size: NA
V: TRBV15

CDR3: ASSLFSLSTDTQY
J: TRBJ2-3
D: NA
size: NA
V: TRBV5-1

CDR3: ASSPLSSDTQY
J: TRBJ2-3
D: NA
size: few
V: TRBV7-9

CDR3: ASRGWGRAASSYEQY
J: TRBJ2-7
D: NA
size: NA
V: TRBV7-9

CDR3: ASSFHTGSLNTEAF
J: TRBJ1-1
D: NA
size: NA
V: TRBV7-2

CDR3: SAQTGGFSNQPQH
J: TRBJ1-5
D: TRBD1
size: NA
V: TRBV20-1

CDR3: ASSGGLAGGLYNEQF
J: TRBJ2-1
D: TRBD2
size: NA
V: TRBV13

CDR3: ASSQDLSVAKNIQY
J: TRBJ2-4
D: NA
size: NA
V: TRBV3-1

CDR3: ASSSSSRRSYNEQF
J: TRBJ2-1
D: NA
size: NA
V: TRBV7-6

CDR3: ASSLTGGLTYEQY
J: NA
D: TRBD2
size: NA
V: TRBV5-1

CDR3: ASSTGELGYT
J: TRBJ1-2
D: TRBD1
size: NA
V: TRBV3-1

CDR3: ASSSSGGTSTDTQY
J: TRBJ2-3
D: NA
size: NA
V: TRBV5-5

CDR3: ASSLGGFGANVRT
J: TRBJ2-6
D: NA
size: NA
V: TRBV5-1

CDR3: ASSPKSADTRY
J: TRBJ2-3
D: NA
size: NA
V: TRBV7-8

CDR3: SAGRTIVDTQY
J: TRBJ2-3
D: NA
size: NA
V: TRBV20-1

CDR3: SARDNFFVKAGRRNEQF
J: TRBJ2-1
D: TRBD2
size: NA
V: TRBV20-1

CDR3: AREWESYEQY
J: TRBJ2-7
D: NA
size: NA
V: TRBV6-4

CDR3: AGSRGTGAF
J: TRBJ1-1
D: TRBD1
size: NA
V: TRBV12-3/TRBV12-4

CDR3: ASSLSGQARNTIY
J: TRBJ1-3
D: TRBD1
size: NA
V: TRBV5-1

CDR3: ASSPIHYEQY
J: TRBJ2-7
D: NA
size: NA
V: TRBV11-2

CDR3: ASSIAGGTNEQF
J: TRBJ2-1
D: TRBD2
size: few
V: TRBV19

CDR3: ASSLAGAMDEQY
J: TRBJ2-7
D: NA
size: few
V: TRBV7-3

CDR3: ASSSPSTRLDLF
J: TRBJ2-1
D: NA
size: NA
V: TRBV7-9

CDR3: ASSSHTQY
J: TRBJ2-3
D: NA
size: NA
V: TRBV7-9

CDR3: ASSESTYSNQPQH
J: TRBJ1-5
D: NA
size: few
V: TRBV25-1

CDR3: ASIRLQRTDAQY
J: TRBJ2-3
D: NA
size: once
V: TRBV5-6